A selection of T cell receptor beta chains follows, all from one sample in a study of response to subunit inactivated influenza vaccine. TCRdb reanalysed the RT-PCR reads using MiXCR and keeps one entry per CDR3 protein. This repertoire shows about 540,000 distinct CDR3 sequences, around a quarter found once; its top ten account for 2.8%. This sample also appeared in a second study, on T cells expressing NK-cell markers.

Sequencing was performed on CD4+ T cells sorted from PBMCs, taken 11 to 12 days after vaccination. These receptors originate from a man aged 45-65 years who received an inactivated influenza vaccine. The CDR3 runs from the conserved cysteine through the conserved F or W. The order of the fields is V gene, clone size, D gene, J gene, CDR3 protein, CDR3 DNA. D genes are given only for firm matches. Clone size is stated in some rows and not others, as once, few, many or a class when expanded.

v_gene: TRBV27; abundance: .; d_gene: .; j_gene: TRBJ2-5; CDR3aa: CASRATRGEETQYF; CDR3nt: TGTGCCAGCAGGGCTACTAGAGGCGAAGAGACCCAGTACTTC
v_gene: TRBV27; abundance: .; d_gene: TRBD1; j_gene: TRBJ2-5; CDR3aa: CASSWDPPKDRDRGRDQTQYF; CDR3nt: TGTGCCAGCAGTTGGGACCCCCCAAAAGACCGGGACAGGGGCAGAGATCAGACCCAGTACTTC
v_gene: TRBV15; abundance: few; d_gene: TRBD2; j_gene: TRBJ2-3; CDR3aa: CATSRDRAGRSQYF; CDR3nt: TGTGCCACCAGCAGAGATAGGGCCGGGAGGTCGCAGTATTTT
v_gene: TRBV7-2; abundance: .; d_gene: TRBD2; j_gene: TRBJ2-1; CDR3aa: CASSLVLAGDPEQFF; CDR3nt: TGTGCCAGCAGCTTAGTCCTAGCGGGAGATCCTGAGCAGTTCTTC
v_gene: TRBV11-2; abundance: few; d_gene: TRBD2; j_gene: TRBJ2-3; CDR3aa: CASSYGTRTDTQYF; CDR3nt: TGTGCCAGCAGCTACGGGACTAGGACAGATACGCAGTATTTT
v_gene: TRBV7-2; abundance: .; d_gene: .; j_gene: TRBJ2-7; CDR3aa: CASSLRFSESSYEQYF; CDR3nt: TGTGCCAGCAGCTTACGGTTTAGCGAGAGCTCCTACGAGCAGTACTTC
v_gene: TRBV4-3; abundance: .; d_gene: .; j_gene: TRBJ1-1; CDR3aa: CASSQDPYTEAFF; CDR3nt: TGCGCCAGCAGCCAAGATCCGTACACTGAAGCTTTCTTT
v_gene: TRBV12-5; abundance: .; d_gene: TRBD1; j_gene: TRBJ2-5; CDR3aa: CASGLGPTGGTQYF; CDR3nt: TGTGCTAGTGGACTGGGACCCACAGGGGGGACCCAGTACTTC
v_gene: TRBV5-6; abundance: .; d_gene: TRBD2; j_gene: TRBJ2-7; CDR3aa: CASSRRGGEQYF; CDR3nt: TGTGCCAGCAGCCGGCGGGGGGGCGAGCAGTACTTC
v_gene: TRBV5-5; abundance: many; d_gene: .; j_gene: TRBJ2-7; CDR3aa: CASSLVSSSYEQYF; CDR3nt: TGTGCCAGCAGCTTGGTTTCTTCGTCCTACGAGCAGTACTTC
v_gene: TRBV20-1; abundance: few; d_gene: TRBD2; j_gene: TRBJ2-3; CDR3aa: CSARAPTSGGTDTQYF; CDR3nt: TGCAGTGCTAGAGCCCCTACTAGCGGGGGCACAGATACGCAGTATTTT
v_gene: TRBV24-1; abundance: .; d_gene: .; j_gene: TRBJ2-1; CDR3aa: CATSDPAPQGTYNEQFF; CDR3nt: TGTGCCACCAGTGATCCAGCGCCCCAGGGGACGTACAATGAGCAGTTCTTC
v_gene: TRBV6-2/TRBV6-3; abundance: .; d_gene: .; j_gene: TRBJ2-7; CDR3aa: CASSAPGRTTYEQYF; CDR3nt: TGTGCCAGCAGCGCCCCGGGACGGACTACCTACGAGCAGTACTTC
v_gene: TRBV2; abundance: few; d_gene: .; j_gene: TRBJ2-7; CDR3aa: CASSINRAYEQYF; CDR3nt: TGTGCCAGCAGTATTAACAGGGCCTACGAGCAGTACTTC
v_gene: TRBV4-1; abundance: .; d_gene: .; j_gene: TRBJ1-4; CDR3aa: CASSQGSPPWGDEKLFF; CDR3nt: TGCGCCAGCAGCCAAGGTTCGCCGCCCTGGGGGGATGAAAAACTGTTTTTT
v_gene: TRBV3-1; abundance: .; d_gene: .; j_gene: TRBJ2-1; CDR3aa: CASSQGPGSYNEQFF; CDR3nt: TGTGCCAGCAGCCAAGGGCCAGGCAGCTACAATGAGCAGTTCTTC
v_gene: TRBV11-2; abundance: few; d_gene: TRBD2; j_gene: TRBJ2-7; CDR3aa: CASSLLAGGMSRSYEQYF; CDR3nt: TGTGCCAGCAGCCTTCTAGCGGGAGGGATGTCGAGGTCCTACGAGCAGTACTTC
v_gene: TRBV29-1; abundance: .; d_gene: TRBD2; j_gene: TRBJ2-5; CDR3aa: CIPGLAPWETQYF; CDR3nt: TGCATCCCGGGACTAGCGCCGTGGGAGACCCAGTACTTC
v_gene: TRBV27; abundance: once; d_gene: .; j_gene: TRBJ1-5; CDR3aa: CASSFTAPGKGQPQHF; CDR3nt: TGTGCCAGCAGCTTTACAGCACCAGGGAAGGGTCAGCCCCAGCATTTT
v_gene: TRBV11-1; abundance: few; d_gene: TRBD1; j_gene: TRBJ2-1; CDR3aa: CASSLTSTGTVYYNEQFF; CDR3nt: TGTGCCAGCAGCTTGACCTCAACCGGGACAGTTTATTACAATGAGCAGTTCTTC
v_gene: TRBV28; abundance: .; d_gene: .; j_gene: TRBJ2-7; CDR3aa: CASSLTASSVGGSNEQYF; CDR3nt: TGTGCCAGCAGTTTAACCGCTTCTTCCGTCGGGGGATCCAACGAGCAGTACTTC
v_gene: TRBV6-5; abundance: few; d_gene: .; j_gene: TRBJ2-5; CDR3aa: CASSYGGLPGRQYF; CDR3nt: TGTGCCAGCAGTTACGGAGGCCTCCCGGGACGGCAGTACTTC
v_gene: TRBV11-3; abundance: few; d_gene: .; j_gene: TRBJ1-1; CDR3aa: CASSSQQDRAEAFF; CDR3nt: TGTGCCAGCAGCTCTCAACAGGATCGGGCTGAAGCTTTCTTT
v_gene: TRBV7-8; abundance: .; d_gene: TRBD2; j_gene: TRBJ2-1; CDR3aa: CASSLFAGEYNEQFF; CDR3nt: TGTGCCAGCAGCTTATTTGCGGGAGAATACAATGAGCAGTTCTTC
v_gene: TRBV2; abundance: .; d_gene: .; j_gene: TRBJ2-2; CDR3aa: CATRESVGGELFF; CDR3nt: TGTGCCACCCGCGAAAGTGTGGGCGGGGAGCTGTTTTTT
v_gene: TRBV5-1; abundance: few; d_gene: TRBD2; j_gene: TRBJ2-3; CDR3aa: CASSFISGAGTDTQYF; CDR3nt: TGCGCCAGCAGCTTTATTAGCGGGGCTGGCACAGATACGCAGTATTTT
v_gene: TRBV20-1; abundance: .; d_gene: .; j_gene: TRBJ1-1; CDR3aa: CSAKRHAFMNTEAFF; CDR3nt: TGCAGTGCCAAACGACACGCATTCATGAACACTGAAGCTTTCTTT
v_gene: TRBV20-1; abundance: .; d_gene: TRBD2; j_gene: TRBJ2-3; CDR3aa: CSAISRLAEYTDTQYF; CDR3nt: TGCAGTGCTATAAGTCGACTAGCGGAATACACAGATACGCAGTATTTT
v_gene: TRBV12-3/TRBV12-4; abundance: few; d_gene: TRBD1; j_gene: TRBJ1-2; CDR3aa: CASSHGILGDRRGGYTF; CDR3nt: TGTGCCAGCAGTCACGGGATCCTCGGGGACAGGAGGGGTGGCTACACCTTC
v_gene: TRBV15; abundance: few; d_gene: TRBD1; j_gene: TRBJ1-2; CDR3aa: CATSRGWTGRNYGYTF; CDR3nt: TGTGCCACCAGCAGAGGATGGACAGGGAGGAACTATGGCTACACCTTC
v_gene: TRBV7-9; abundance: .; d_gene: .; j_gene: TRBJ2-3; CDR3aa: CASSNVLGTDTQYF; CDR3nt: TGTGCCAGCAGCAACGTTTTAGGCACAGATACGCAGTATTTT
v_gene: TRBV20-1; abundance: .; d_gene: TRBD2; j_gene: TRBJ2-1; CDR3aa: CSARAPHGRGDNEQFF; CDR3nt: TGCAGTGCTAGAGCCCCTCATGGGCGGGGGGACAATGAGCAGTTCTTC
v_gene: TRBV10-3; abundance: few; d_gene: TRBD1; j_gene: TRBJ2-2; CDR3aa: CAIEPGQGTGELFF; CDR3nt: TGTGCCATAGAACCGGGACAGGGGACCGGGGAGCTGTTTTTT
v_gene: TRBV4-3; abundance: .; d_gene: .; j_gene: TRBJ1-1; CDR3aa: CASSSGKDTEAFF; CDR3nt: TGCGCCAGCAGCTCAGGGAAGGACACTGAAGCTTTCTTT
v_gene: TRBV6-1; abundance: .; d_gene: TRBD2; j_gene: TRBJ2-5; CDR3aa: CASSASGLAGKETQYF; CDR3nt: TGTGCCAGCAGTGCCTCCGGACTAGCGGGGAAAGAGACCCAGTACTTC
v_gene: TRBV19; abundance: few; d_gene: TRBD1; j_gene: TRBJ1-2; CDR3aa: CASSHWTGGVDGYTF; CDR3nt: TGTGCCAGTAGCCACTGGACAGGGGGAGTGGATGGCTACACCTTC
v_gene: TRBV9; abundance: .; d_gene: .; j_gene: TRBJ2-2; CDR3aa: CASSVGPTGELFF; CDR3nt: TGTGCCAGCAGCGTAGGTCCCACCGGGGAGCTGTTTTTT
v_gene: TRBV4-3; abundance: .; d_gene: .; j_gene: TRBJ2-2; CDR3aa: CASSPALRQTTGELFF; CDR3nt: TGCGCCAGCAGCCCTGCACTGAGACAGACCACCGGGGAGCTGTTTTTT
v_gene: TRBV15; abundance: .; d_gene: .; j_gene: TRBJ1-4; CDR3aa: CATSKPGPSNEKLFF; CDR3nt: TGTGCCACCAGCAAACCGGGACCCAGTAATGAAAAACTGTTTTTT
v_gene: TRBV6-5; abundance: many; d_gene: .; j_gene: TRBJ1-3; CDR3aa: CASSYGNTIYF; CDR3nt: TGTGCCAGCAGTTACGGGAACACCATATATTTT
v_gene: TRBV12-3/TRBV12-4; abundance: .; d_gene: .; j_gene: TRBJ2-7; CDR3aa: CASSLSAGGAFF; CDR3nt: TGTGCCAGCAGTTTATCGGCCGGAGGGGCCTTCTTC
v_gene: TRBV29-1; abundance: few; d_gene: .; j_gene: TRBJ1-1; CDR3aa: CSVEPGFSEAFF; CDR3nt: TGCAGCGTTGAACCCGGGTTTTCTGAAGCTTTCTTT
v_gene: TRBV27; abundance: .; d_gene: TRBD2; j_gene: TRBJ2-3; CDR3aa: CATRLAGGDTQYF; CDR3nt: TGTGCCACCCGTCTAGCGGGCGGAGATACGCAGTATTTT
v_gene: TRBV7-2; abundance: few; d_gene: .; j_gene: TRBJ2-7; CDR3aa: CASSQVKGSYEQYF; CDR3nt: TGTGCCAGCAGCCAAGTTAAAGGGTCCTACGAGCAGTACTTC
v_gene: TRBV20-1; abundance: .; d_gene: TRBD2; j_gene: TRBJ2-1; CDR3aa: CSANDGTSVNEQFF; CDR3nt: TGCAGTGCCAATGACGGGACTAGCGTTAATGAGCAGTTCTTC
v_gene: TRBV27; abundance: .; d_gene: .; j_gene: TRBJ2-2; CDR3aa: CAVRPAYTGELFF; CDR3nt: TGTGCGGTGAGGCCAGCCTACACCGGGGAGCTGTTTTTT
v_gene: TRBV6-6; abundance: many; d_gene: .; j_gene: TRBJ1-5; CDR3aa: CASRIDSNQPQHF; CDR3nt: TGTGCCAGCAGGATCGACAGCAATCAGCCCCAGCATTTT
v_gene: TRBV28; abundance: .; d_gene: .; j_gene: TRBJ1-1; CDR3aa: CASSARGGAEAFF; CDR3nt: TGTGCCAGCAGTGCTCGGGGGGGCGCTGAAGCTTTCTTT
v_gene: TRBV12-3/TRBV12-4; abundance: many; d_gene: .; j_gene: TRBJ2-1; CDR3aa: CASSLRFGGEQFF; CDR3nt: TGTGCCAGCAGTTTAAGGTTCGGGGGTGAGCAGTTCTTC
v_gene: TRBV19; abundance: .; d_gene: TRBD1; j_gene: TRBJ2-7; CDR3aa: CASSSTGGGHYEQYF; CDR3nt: TGTGCCAGTAGTTCAACAGGGGGCGGGCACTACGAGCAGTACTTC
v_gene: TRBV29-1; abundance: many; d_gene: .; j_gene: TRBJ2-2; CDR3aa: CSVIQNPGPTTGELFF; CDR3nt: TGCAGCGTAATACAAAATCCCGGACCAACTACCGGGGAGCTGTTTTTT
v_gene: TRBV24-1; abundance: few; d_gene: .; j_gene: TRBJ2-2; CDR3aa: CATSDRSYTGELFF; CDR3nt: TGTGCCACCAGTGATAGAAGCTACACCGGGGAGCTGTTTTTT
v_gene: TRBV7-9; abundance: .; d_gene: .; j_gene: TRBJ1-4; CDR3aa: CASSLRGGDEKLFF; CDR3nt: TGTGCCAGCAGCTTACGCGGGGGCGATGAAAAACTGTTTTTT
v_gene: TRBV29-1; abundance: .; d_gene: TRBD1; j_gene: TRBJ1-1; CDR3aa: CSARGGQGKAEAFF; CDR3nt: TGCAGCGCTAGGGGGGGACAGGGGAAGGCTGAAGCTTTCTTT
v_gene: TRBV20-1; abundance: few; d_gene: .; j_gene: TRBJ2-1; CDR3aa: CSPHPPGTKNNEQFF; CDR3nt: TGCAGTCCTCACCCACCCGGGACAAAAAACAATGAGCAGTTCTTC
v_gene: TRBV7-8; abundance: .; d_gene: .; j_gene: TRBJ2-5; CDR3aa: CASSLELGIWETQYF; CDR3nt: TGTGCCAGCAGCTTAGAATTGGGGATTTGGGAGACCCAGTACTTC